The present T cell receptor beta chain was sequenced within a study of Graves' ophthalmopathy and Graves' hyperthyroidism. Using RNA transcripts, the TCR beta CDR3 regions were amplified. RT-PCR was first run with HTBI primers, then multiplex PCR in a second round. Each CDR3 protein gets one entry after TCRdb re-called the multiplex PCR reads with MiXCR. Seen here are about 230,000 distinct CDR3 sequences, 40% to 50% observed once, and the top ten hold roughly 50%. This clonotype was counted a few times. The CDR3 totals 13 residues. The V gene end was trimmed by 3 bases and the J gene end by 5 bases; junction bases not matched to a gene: 4.

Sequencing input: peripheral blood. The sequence was collected from an adult man with Graves' ophthalmopathy. The chain combines TRBV12-3 or TRBV12-4 with TRBJ2-7; 7 nucleotides match TRBD2. The chain's CDR3 is CASSFGGGDEQYF. As DNA, the CDR3 is TGTGCCAGCAGTTTTGGGGGAGGGGACGAGCAGTACTTC.